These 26 T cell receptor beta chains share one sample of origin, sequenced in a study of OX40 agonist ivuxolimab in advanced cancers. Generated by immunoSEQ multiplex PCR, the TCRdb table keeps only in-frame clones and is missing some. The sample records some 60,000 clones, roughly 93% being singletons. The sequencing used CD4+ or CD8+ T cells sorted from blood, collected in a trial of the OX40 agonist ivuxolimab. The receptors here all came from an adult with an advanced solid tumor such as melanoma, head and neck, liver or kidney cancer.

The chain employs TRBV2 and TRBJ2-5; 7 bases are a match to TRBD2. Per the germline V gene, CDR1 is SNHLY and CDR2 is FYNNEI. The CDR3 is 12 amino acids. The CDR3 reads CVLGGIGETQYF. CDR3 sequence (DNA): TGTGTACTCGGGGGGATTGGAGAGACCCAGTACTTC.

This chain joins TRBV10-3 and TRBJ1-2; D gene unclear. Trimming pared 3 bases from V and 5 bases from J, leaving 13 bases between. This CDR3 has 14 amino acids. CDR1 and CDR2 from the germline V gene are ENHRY and SYGVKD. The DNA of the CDR3 is TGTGCCATCAGTGACGAGGGTCTAGGATATGGCTACACCTTC. Translating gives CAISDEGLGYGYTF.

The chain combines TRBV2 with TRBJ2-1; 10 bases align to TRBD2. V lost 2 bases to trimming and J lost 5 bases; unmatched junction nucleotides: 0. CDR3 size: 14 residues. Germline V gene sequence: CDR1 SNHLY, CDR2 FYNNEI. CDR3 protein: CASSELAGDNEQFF. CDR3 coding DNA: TGTGCCAGCAGTGAACTAGCGGGAGACAATGAGCAGTTCTTC.

The V gene is TRBV30, the J gene TRBJ2-3; D is possibly TRBD2 (5 bases). V lost 2 bases and J lost 2, with 11 bases in between. The length of the CDR3 is 14 residues. Germline-derived CDR1 and CDR2 are GTSNPN and SVGIG (reference sequence). This CDR3 reads CAWSPPGSTDTQYF. The CDR3 nucleotides are TGTGCCTGGAGTCCCCCGGGGTCCACAGATACGCAGTATTTT.

In DNA form, the CDR3 reads TGTGCCAGCAGTGAGTGGGCTGCGGGAGATCTATACAATGAGCAGTTCTTC. Encoded protein: CASSEWAAGDLYNEQFF. The V call is TRBV25-1, the J call TRBJ2-1; 7 positions match TRBD2. Trimming at V came to 3 bases and at J to 4 bases, leaving 12 bases not matched to a gene. The CDR3 spans 17 residues. The V gene's germline CDR1 is MGHDK and CDR2 SYGVNS.

This sequence joins TRBV29-1 and TRBJ2-2, with 9 bases identical to TRBD1. This CDR3 has 16 residues. The V and J ends lost 7 bases and 5 bases, in that order; junction bases with no gene match: 14. CDR1 and CDR2 from the germline V gene are SQVTM and ANQGSEA. CDR3 sequence: CSAWTGAARLTGELFF. As DNA, the CDR3 is TGCAGCGCCTGGACAGGGGCCGCGCGTTTGACCGGGGAGCTGTTTTTT.

The V call is TRBV19, the J call TRBJ2-7; the D call may be TRBD1 or TRBD2 (6 bases each). There are 14 residues in the CDR3. The V end was cut by 8 bases, the J end by 3 bases, with 17 bases between. Germline lookup yields CDR1 LNHDA and CDR2 SQIVND (reference sequence). The CDR3 nucleotides are TGTGCCAGTGCCTCAACGGGGGCAGGCTACGAGCAGTACTTC. This codes for CASASTGAGYEQYF.

The chain uses TRBV7-9 and TRBJ2-1; 11 bases fit TRBD2. The ends lost 1 base at V and 7 bases at J; junction bases unmatched: 12. Germline CDR1 SEHNR, CDR2 FQNEAQ (reference sequence). This CDR3 has 18 amino acids. CDR3 loop: CASSLGVVLAGDGNEQFF. The CDR3, as DNA: TGTGCCAGCAGCTTAGGGGTAGTACTAGCGGGAGATGGTAATGAGCAGTTCTTC.

V usage is TRBV12-5 and J usage is TRBJ1-2; no firm D call. Germline V lookup: CDR1 LGHNT, CDR2 FRNRAP. The CDR3 runs 12 residues. The V gene lost 3 bases and the J gene lost 4 bases, with 6 bases spanning the gap. Written as DNA, the CDR3 is TGTGCTAGTGGTTTATGGGGCTATGGCTACACCTTC. Its protein is CASGLWGYGYTF. Full variable domain (outside the CDR3, taken from reference TRBV12-5 and TRBJ1-2): DARVTQTPRHKVTEMGQEVTMRCQPILGHNTVFWYRQTMMQGLELLAYFRNRAPLDDSGMPKDRFSAEMPDATLATLKIQPSEPRDSAVYFCASGLWGYGYTFGSGTRLTVV.

This chain joins TRBV5-4 and TRBJ2-5; 7 bases agree with TRBD1. The CDR3 is 13 residues long. The germline V gene has CDR1 SGHNT and CDR2 YYREEE (reference sequence). V gave up 3 bases and J gave up 3 bases; unmatched junction bases: 2. CDR3 nucleotide sequence: TGTGCCAGCAGCTCCGGGACAGAAGAGACCCAGTACTTC. The encoded protein is CASSSGTEETQYF.

V gene TRBV29-1 combines with J gene TRBJ2-1, with D perhaps given as TRBD1 or TRBD2 (6 bases each). The ends were cut back, 5 bases at V and 4 bases at J, with 18 bases in the middle. This CDR3 has 15 residues. Per the germline V gene, CDR1 is SQVTM and CDR2 is ANQGSEA. CDR3 region: CSVPGGMASYNEQFF. The CDR3, as DNA: TGCAGCGTTCCCGGGGGCATGGCTAGTTACAATGAGCAGTTCTTC.

The chain links TRBV9 to TRBJ2-7; TRBD2 aligns across 10 bases. Germline V gene data show CDR1 as SGDLS and CDR2 as YYNGEE. This CDR3 is 15 amino acids long. V lost 0 bases, J lost 1 base, and 1 base stayed unmatched. Written as DNA, the CDR3 is TGTGCCAGCAGCGTAGGTAGCGGGGGGTCCTACGAGCAGTACTTC. This sequence encodes CASSVGSGGSYEQYF.

V usage is TRBV9 and J usage is TRBJ1-2; tentatively, D is TRBD1 (5 bases). Germline V CDR1 and CDR2: SGDLS, YYNGEE. The CDR3 consists of 14 residues. Deletions cut 4 bases from V and 4 bases from J, with 14 bases between. The CDR3, as DNA: TGTGCCAGCAGCTCTTCAGGGATCCTCTATGGCTACACCTTC. Translating gives CASSSSGILYGYTF.

The V gene is TRBV6-1, the J gene TRBJ2-7, with TRBD2 matching over 7 bases. Germline V gene lookup returns CDR1 MNHNS and CDR2 SASEGT. V trimming: 3 bases; J trimming: 7 bases; junction bases outside the gene matches: 3. The CDR3 has 12 residues. This chain's CDR3 is CASSDGRGEQYF. CDR3 sequence (DNA): TGTGCCAGCAGTGATGGGCGGGGGGAGCAGTACTTC.

The chain is built from TRBV5-6 and TRBJ1-5, with D unresolved. Trimming removed 1 base at V and 7 bases at J, with 21 bases between. Germline loops: CDR1 SGHDT, CDR2 YYEEEE. The CDR3 runs to 17 residues. The CDR3 sequence: CASSLKSFTPESQPQHF. The DNA of the CDR3 is TGTGCCAGCAGCTTGAAGTCATTCACACCAGAGAGCCAGCCCCAGCATTTT.

J is TRBJ2-7 and V is TRBV29-1; D uncertain. With 5 bases removed from V and 3 bases from J, the gap between germline ends came to 26 bases. The CDR3 totals 17 residues. CDR1 is SQVTM and CDR2 is ANQGSEA in the germline V gene. The CDR3 spells CSVPGEDLANTNYEQYF. CDR3 nucleotides: TGCAGCGTTCCCGGCGAGGACCTGGCCAACACGAACTACGAGCAGTACTTC.

The rearrangement joins TRBV2 to TRBJ1-5; D is undetermined. The CDR3 totals 15 residues. V lost 8 bases and J 6 bases, leaving 20 bases between the germline ends. Per the germline V gene, CDR1 is SNHLY and CDR2 is FYNNEI. The CDR3 spells CASAAGWPRTQPQHF. For the CDR3, the DNA is TGTGCCAGCGCCGCCGGGTGGCCTAGGACTCAGCCCCAGCATTTT.

The genes are TRBV9 and TRBJ1-4, with TRBD1 identical over 7 bases. CDR1 SGDLS and CDR2 YYNGEE come from the germline V gene. V shed 2 bases, J shed 6 bases, and the junction held 7 bases outside the gene matches. The CDR3 spans 15 residues. The CDR3 DNA is TGTGCCAGCAGCGTCCGGGGACAGCCCGATGAAAAACTGTTTTTT. Translating gives CASSVRGQPDEKLFF.

The V and J genes are TRBV6-5 and TRBJ2-1; the match to TRBD2 covers 11 bases. This CDR3 region has 15 residues. Germline CDR1 and CDR2: MNHEY and SVGAGI. J was trimmed by 6 bases and V by 2 bases; bases with no gene match: 3. The CDR3 reads CASSYGLAGGNEQFF. DNA for the CDR3: TGTGCCAGCAGTTACGGGCTAGCGGGAGGCAATGAGCAGTTCTTC.

The chain combines TRBV6-5 with TRBJ2-7; the D is unclear. Germline V gives CDR1 MNHEY, CDR2 SVGAGI. Deletions cut 0 bases from V and 3 bases from J, with 6 bases between. CDR3 length equals 13 residues. CDR3 amino acids: CASSYSVHYEQYF. The CDR3 nucleotides read TGTGCCAGCAGTTACTCGGTGCACTACGAGCAGTACTTC.

The rearrangement uses TRBV14 and TRBJ2-3; 9 nucleotides line up with TRBD2. V lost 0 bases, J lost 3 bases, and 1 base stayed unmatched. This CDR3 has 15 residues. Germline CDR1 SGHDN, CDR2 FVKESK. The CDR3 is CASSQEAGGTDTQYF. CDR3 nucleotide sequence: TGTGCCAGCAGCCAAGAGGCGGGAGGGACAGATACGCAGTATTTT.

This chain uses TRBV5-6 with TRBJ2-1; 13 nucleotides agree with TRBD2. The germline CDR1 and CDR2 sequences are SGHDT and YYEEEE. Trimming removed 4 bases from V and 2 bases from J; junction bases left unmatched: 3. This CDR3 contains 16 residues. The CDR3 coding sequence is TGTGCCAGCAGCCCCGGACTAGCGGGAGCCTACAATGAGCAGTTCTTC. Translated, it gives CASSPGLAGAYNEQFF.

The chain links TRBV9 to TRBJ2-2; D call uncertain. With 4 bases removed from V and 2 bases from J, the gap between germline ends came to 15 bases. Germline CDR1 reads SGDLS; CDR2 reads YYNGEE. This CDR3 is 16 amino acids long. In nucleotides, the CDR3 is TGTGCCAGCAGCCCCCGAAGCAGAGTAAACACCGGGGAGCTGTTTTTT. As protein: CASSPRSRVNTGELFF.

The chain has TRBV10-3 and TRBJ1-5, with 7 bases aligning to TRBD1. This CDR3 region has 15 residues. The V gene end was trimmed by 7 bases and the J gene end by 7 bases; junction bases not matched to a gene: 13. Germline values: CDR1 ENHRY, CDR2 SYGVKD. The CDR3 protein is CAITDQEGAGQPQHF. In nucleotides, the CDR3 is TGTGCCATCACCGACCAGGAGGGGGCAGGGCAGCCCCAGCATTTT.

This chain links TRBV6-5 with TRBJ2-7, with D possibly TRBD1 on 5 matching bases. This CDR3 contains 13 residues. The germline V gene encodes CDR1 MNHEY and CDR2 SVGAGI. Trimming stripped 7 bases from V and 3 bases from J, with 13 bases between. The CDR3 DNA follows: TGTGCCAGCACTCGGCCAGGGTACTACGAGCAGTACTTC. Its protein product is CASTRPGYYEQYF.

This sequence joins TRBV2 and TRBJ2-1; D unclear. Germline V gene sequence: CDR1 SNHLY, CDR2 FYNNEI. V was cut by 11 bases and J by 5 bases, with 13 bases left in between. This CDR3 has 12 amino acids. CDR3 amino acids: CAGLVLDNEQFF. The CDR3 region has the DNA TGTGCCGGGCTTGTATTGGACAATGAGCAGTTCTTC.